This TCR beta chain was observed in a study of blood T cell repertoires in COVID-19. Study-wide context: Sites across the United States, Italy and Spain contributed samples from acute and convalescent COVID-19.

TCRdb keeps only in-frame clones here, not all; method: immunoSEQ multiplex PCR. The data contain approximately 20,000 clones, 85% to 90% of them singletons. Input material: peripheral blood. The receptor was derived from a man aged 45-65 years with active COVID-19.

The DNA of the CDR3 is TGTGCCAGCAGCTGGGGGACAGGGTACACAGATACGCAGTATTTT. Translation gives CASSWGTGYTDTQYF. This chain joins TRBV7-2 and TRBJ2-3; 9 nucleotides agree with TRBD1. V lost 4 bases and J lost 2; bases outside the gene matches: 4. The germline V gene has CDR1 SGHTA and CDR2 FQGNSA. The CDR3 spans 15 residues. Combining the CDR3 with reference TRBV7-2 and TRBJ2-3 gives the whole variable domain GAGVSQSPSNKVTEKGKDVELRCDPISGHTALYWYRQSLGQGLEFLIYFQGNSAPDKSGLPSDRFSAERTGGSVSTLTIQRTQQEDSAVYLCASSWGTGYTDTQYFGPGTRLTVL.